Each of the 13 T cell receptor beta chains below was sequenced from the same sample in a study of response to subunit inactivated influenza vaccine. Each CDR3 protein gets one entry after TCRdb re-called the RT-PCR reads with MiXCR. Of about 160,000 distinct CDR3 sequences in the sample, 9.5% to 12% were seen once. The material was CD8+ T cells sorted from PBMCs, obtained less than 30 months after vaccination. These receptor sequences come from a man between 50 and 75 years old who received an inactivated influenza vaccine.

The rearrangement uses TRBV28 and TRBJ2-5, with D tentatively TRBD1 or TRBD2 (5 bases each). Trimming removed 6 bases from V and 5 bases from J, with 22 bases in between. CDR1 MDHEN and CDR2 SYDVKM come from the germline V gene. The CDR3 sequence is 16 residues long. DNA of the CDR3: TGTGCCAGCAGCCCCTTGAAAAACCTCTGGGGGGAGACCCAGTACTTC. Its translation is CASSPLKNLWGETQYF.

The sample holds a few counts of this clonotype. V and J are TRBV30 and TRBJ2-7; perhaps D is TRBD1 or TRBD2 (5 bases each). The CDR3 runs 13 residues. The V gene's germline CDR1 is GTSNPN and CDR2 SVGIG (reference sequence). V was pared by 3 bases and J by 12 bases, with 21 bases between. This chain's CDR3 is CAWSPPPGRPAYF. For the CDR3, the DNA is TGTGCCTGGAGCCCTCCACCGGGGCGACCCGCGTACTTC.

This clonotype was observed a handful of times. This chain's CDR3 is CASSAGTSGSTDTQYF. CDR3 sequence (DNA): TGTGCCAGCAGTGCCGGGACTAGCGGGAGCACAGATACGCAGTATTTT. The chain recombines TRBV12-3 or TRBV12-4 with TRBJ2-3, with 12 nucleotides matching TRBD2. The CDR3 is made up of 16 amino acids. V lost 5 bases, J lost 0 bases, and 3 bases stayed unmatched.

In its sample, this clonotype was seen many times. This CDR3 is CASSPGVNSPLHF. The CDR3 DNA is TGCGCCAGCAGCCCAGGGGTGAATTCACCCCTCCACTTT. The rearrangement links TRBV4-1 to TRBJ1-6; possibly TRBD1 for D (6 bases). V lost 4 bases, J lost 7 bases, and 8 bases lay in between. CDR3 size: 13 residues. Germline CDR1 is MGHRA and CDR2 is YSYEKL.

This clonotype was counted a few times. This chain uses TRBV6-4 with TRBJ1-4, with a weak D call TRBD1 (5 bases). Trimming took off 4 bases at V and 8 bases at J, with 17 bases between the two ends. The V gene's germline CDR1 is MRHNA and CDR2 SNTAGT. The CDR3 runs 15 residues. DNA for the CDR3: TGTGCCAGCAGTGGCCCGGGACCACTGAGGGAAAAACTGTTTTTT. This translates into CASSGPGPLREKLFF.

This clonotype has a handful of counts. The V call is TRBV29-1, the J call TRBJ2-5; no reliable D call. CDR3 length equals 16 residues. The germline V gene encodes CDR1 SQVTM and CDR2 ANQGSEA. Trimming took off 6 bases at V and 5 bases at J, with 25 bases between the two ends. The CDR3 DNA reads TGCAGCGTCCCCCTCTACTCCGCCCTAAGAACGGAGACCCAGTACTTC. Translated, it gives CSVPLYSALRTETQYF. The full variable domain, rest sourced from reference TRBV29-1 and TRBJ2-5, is SAVISQKPSRDICQRGTSLTIQCQVDSQVTMMFWYRQQPGQSLTLIATANQGSEATYESGFVIDKFPISRPNLTFSTLTVSNMSPEDSSIYLCSVPLYSALRTETQYFGPGTRLLVL.

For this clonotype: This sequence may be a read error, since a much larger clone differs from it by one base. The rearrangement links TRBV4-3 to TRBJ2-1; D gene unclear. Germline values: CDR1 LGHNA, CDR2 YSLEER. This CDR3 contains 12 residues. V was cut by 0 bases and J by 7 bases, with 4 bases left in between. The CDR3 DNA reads TGCGCCAGCAGCCAAGATTCGAATGAGCAGTTCTTC. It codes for CASSQDSNEQFF.

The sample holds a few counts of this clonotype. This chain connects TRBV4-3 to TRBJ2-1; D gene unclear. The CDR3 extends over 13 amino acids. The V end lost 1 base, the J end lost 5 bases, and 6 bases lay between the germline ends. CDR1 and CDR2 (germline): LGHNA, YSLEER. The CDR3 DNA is TGCGCCAGCAGCCAAGGGGCACACAATGAGCAGTTCTTC. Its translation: CASSQGAHNEQFF.

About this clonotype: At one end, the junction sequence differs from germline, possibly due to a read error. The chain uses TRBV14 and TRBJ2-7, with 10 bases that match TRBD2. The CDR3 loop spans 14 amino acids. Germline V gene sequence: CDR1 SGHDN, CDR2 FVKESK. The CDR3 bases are TGTGCCAGCAGCCAAGCTAGCGGGAGCTACGAGCGGTACTTC. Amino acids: CASSQASGSYERYF.

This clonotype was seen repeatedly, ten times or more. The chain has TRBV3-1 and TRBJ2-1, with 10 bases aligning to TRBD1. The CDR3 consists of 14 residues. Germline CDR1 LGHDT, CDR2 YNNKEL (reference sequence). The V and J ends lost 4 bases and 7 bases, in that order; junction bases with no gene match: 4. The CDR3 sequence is CASSRGQGWNEQFF. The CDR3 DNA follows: TGTGCCAGCAGCCGGGGACAGGGGTGGAATGAGCAGTTCTTC.

Written as DNA, the CDR3 is TGTGCCAGCAGCGCCCAAGTGGGCGGGGACTCGAACACCGGGGAGCTGTTTTTT. Amino acids: CASSAQVGGDSNTGELFF. The chain joins TRBV7-8 to TRBJ2-2, with a tentative D call TRBD2 (6 bases). From germline, CDR1 is SGHVS and CDR2 FQNEAQ. CDR3 size: 18 residues. V was clipped by 5 bases and J by 0 bases, with 19 bases between them.

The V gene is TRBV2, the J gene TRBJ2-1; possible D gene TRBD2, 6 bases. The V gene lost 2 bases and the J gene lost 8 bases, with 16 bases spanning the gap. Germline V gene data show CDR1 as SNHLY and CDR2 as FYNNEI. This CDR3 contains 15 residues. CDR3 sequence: CASSETRGIGDEQFF. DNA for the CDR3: TGTGCCAGCAGTGAAACACGGGGGATTGGCGATGAGCAGTTCTTC.

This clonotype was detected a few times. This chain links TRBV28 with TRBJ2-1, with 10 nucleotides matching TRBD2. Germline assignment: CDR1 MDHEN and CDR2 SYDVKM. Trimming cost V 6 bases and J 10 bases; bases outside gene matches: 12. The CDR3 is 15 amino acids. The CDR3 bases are TGTGCCAGCAGCCTTCTAGCGGGAGCCCGGGAGGAGCAGTTCTTC. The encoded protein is CASSLLAGAREEQFF.